Listed below are T cell receptor beta chains from one sample, sequenced in a study of T cell responses to AZD1222 COVID-19 vaccine. TCRdb's table, derived via immunoSEQ multiplex PCR, lists solely in-frame clones and lacks some. This table has 65,000 to 70,000 clones, about four fifths appearing once. Sequenced here: peripheral blood, sampled on day 0 of AZD1222 vaccination. The receptors shown here come from an adult in good health. Both conserved end residues are trimmed from each CDR3. The order of the fields is V gene, J gene, CDR3 protein.

TRBV30	TRBJ1-6	AWSEGMANSPLH
TRBV7-2	TRBJ2-1	ASSPGLVARYEQF
TRBV5-4	TRBJ2-7	ASSLVSGEQY
TRBV2	TRBJ1-1	ASSGQEWGTEAF
TRBV28	TRBJ2-1	ATRGGLNEQF
TRBV7-9	TRBJ2-1	ASSSIPQGSSYNEQF
TRBV27	TRBJ2-3	ASSKIAGGSSDTQY
TRBV6-5	TRBJ1-1	ASRTQAAF
TRBV6-5	TRBJ2-7	AGALGPIYEQY
TRBV19	TRBJ1-2	ASSIPTGVYGYT
TRBV25-1	TRBJ1-2	ASSEGGDSIYGYT
TRBV6-2/TRBV6-3	TRBJ1-4	ASSLDLVRKTV
TRBV4-1	TRBJ2-3	ASSQAGLAGTDTQY
TRBV2	TRBJ2-7	ASSEASGGRSYEQY
TRBV9	TRBJ2-7	ASSVETGNSYEQY
TRBV12-5	TRBJ2-5	ASGSLDRGVTQY
TRBV19	TRBJ2-5	ASRWTGGGQETQY
TRBV7-9	TRBJ2-7	ASSFWNTRSYEQY
TRBV10-2	TRBJ1-6	ASSESRSPLH
TRBV5-1	TRBJ1-6	ASSLLQGQPNSPLH
TRBV12-5	TRBJ1-1	ASGPGTGAVGAF
TRBV19	TRBJ2-7	ASSSTSGLAGREQY
TRBV2	TRBJ2-4	ASSEGGGDIQY
TRBV28	TRBJ2-3	ASSFFPGQKVGTDTQY
TRBV4-2	TRBJ1-6	ASSQDGSRNSPLH
TRBV5-1	TRBJ1-2	ASSPDPGTGGGYT
TRBV5-1	TRBJ2-3	ASSLGLESDTQY
TRBV2	TRBJ2-3	ASSETGTMEEDTQY
TRBV9	TRBJ1-1	ASSGGGVDTEAF
TRBV5-5	TRBJ1-3	ASSSLPTRRNTIY
TRBV5-4	TRBJ2-5	ASSVGAQRGDETQY
TRBV2	TRBJ1-2	ASGQGANYGYT
TRBV6-1	TRBJ2-5	ASSESGTGIGTQY
TRBV25-1	TRBJ2-2	ASSFGTGDTGELF
TRBV5-4	TRBJ2-3	ASSLGRGGDTQY
TRBV7-9	TRBJ1-1	ASSLDLTANTEAF
TRBV5-1	TRBJ2-7	ASRTGPSYEQY
TRBV15	TRBJ1-4	ATSRDQGANEKLF
TRBV5-1	TRBJ1-1	ASSGSAGANMNTEAF
TRBV11-2	TRBJ2-7	ASSPTGSYEQY
TRBV15	TRBJ2-3	ATSTQAGGGTDTQY
TRBV3-1/TRBV3-2	TRBJ2-2	ASSPVSGGADGELF
TRBV30	TRBJ1-4	AWSWSSQSNEKLF
TRBV27	TRBJ2-7	ASRALAGRSAYEQY
TRBV5-1	TRBJ2-5	ASSMATTSGGETQY